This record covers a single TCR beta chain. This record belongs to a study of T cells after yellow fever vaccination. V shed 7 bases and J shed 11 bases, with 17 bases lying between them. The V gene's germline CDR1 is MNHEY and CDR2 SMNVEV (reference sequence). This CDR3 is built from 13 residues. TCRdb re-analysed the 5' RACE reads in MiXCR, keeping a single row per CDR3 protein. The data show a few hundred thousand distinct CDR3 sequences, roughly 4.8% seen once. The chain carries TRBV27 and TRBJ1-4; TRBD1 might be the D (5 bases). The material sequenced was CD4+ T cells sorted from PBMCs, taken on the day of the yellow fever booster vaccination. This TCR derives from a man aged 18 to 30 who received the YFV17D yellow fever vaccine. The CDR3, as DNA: TGTGCCAGCACCAGGGCCCAGGGAGAGAAACTGTTTTTT. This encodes CASTRAQGEKLFF.